These 22 T cell receptor beta chains were all obtained from the same sample, sequenced in a study of CXCR3-negative and CXCR3-positive naive CD8 T cells. 5' RACE with UMI labels generated the TRB cDNA libraries. TCRdb reprocessed the 5' RACE reads; each CDR3 protein has one entry and no DNA is given. The repertoire table contains about 120,000 distinct CDR3 sequences. Study results and limitations: Higher TRB CDR3 hydrophobicity marked CXCR3-positive naive cells relative to CXCR3-negative naive cells.

Which antigens these TCRs recognize remains unknown. The sequencing input was naive CXCR3+ CD8+ T cells from blood. Subset meaning: CD45RO-CCR7+CD27+CD95- naive CD8+ T cells expressing CXCR3 (TNR3+). The receptors derive from a human donor in good health. Some clones in this sample may be carry-over from other donors' samples.

This rearrangement joins TRBV7-3 to TRBJ2-3; without DNA, the TCRdb call of TRBD2 cannot be checked. Germline V CDR1 and CDR2: SGHTA, FQGTGA. This CDR3 spans 15 amino acids. This chain's CDR3 is CASSTSGESTDTQYF.

The genes are TRBV20-1 and TRBJ2-3; as DNA is missing, the TRBD1 call by TCRdb cannot be tested. The CDR3 spans 18 residues. Germline assignment: CDR1 DFQATT and CDR2 SNEGSKA (reference sequence). The CDR3 protein is CSARAYSGTGTSTDTQYF.

The rearrangement uses TRBV21-1 and TRBJ1-2. TRBV21-1 is a pseudogene. The CDR3 extends over 14 amino acids. CDR3 region: CASSSPRTGYGYTF.

This CDR3 reads CASSQGMTANTEAFF. The genes are TRBV4-3 and TRBJ1-1; TCRdb indicates TRBD1, and absent DNA this call remains unverified. Germline CDR1 and CDR2: LGHNA and YSLEER. The CDR3 consists of 15 residues.

The rearrangement joins TRBV28 to TRBJ1-1; with no DNA, the TCRdb D assignment of TRBD1 cannot be verified. The germline CDR1 and CDR2 sequences are MDHEN and SYDVKM. The CDR3 is made up of 14 amino acids. The CDR3 spells CASSFRGWGTEAFF.

The rearrangement links TRBV3-1 to TRBJ2-1; TCRdb reports TRBD2, a call that lacks DNA to check it against. The length of the CDR3 is 17 residues. Germline CDR1 reads LGHDT; CDR2 reads YNNKEL (reference sequence). The CDR3 sequence: CASSQDFSGGPEDEQFF.

The rearrangement links TRBV29-1 to TRBJ2-7; the TCRdb D gene call, TRBD1, has no DNA to confirm it. Germline V gene sequence: CDR1 SQVTM, CDR2 ANQGSEA. This CDR3 comprises 16 residues. This CDR3 reads CSVEGAGQGTSYEQYF.

The V and J genes are TRBV9 and TRBJ2-1; TCRdb's assignment of TRBD2 cannot be checked, as there is no DNA. CDR3 length: 17 residues. CDR1 and CDR2 (germline): SGDLS, YYNGEE. CDR3 residues: CASSSSGTSRGDNEQFF.

CDR3 sequence reads: CASSNSGTDYDEQFF. J is TRBJ2-1 and V is TRBV6-5; the D call of TRBD1 rests on TCRdb alone, since no DNA is present to check it. Germline assignment: CDR1 MNHEY and CDR2 SVGAGI. This CDR3 is 15 amino acids long.

This chain uses TRBV5-6 with TRBJ2-5; TCRdb's D call, TRBD1, is unchecked because there is no DNA. Germline V gives CDR1 SGHDT, CDR2 YYEEEE. There are 17 residues in the CDR3. The CDR3 spells CASRFDSGQYLQETQYF.

V gene TRBV4-2 combines with J gene TRBJ2-6; the TCRdb D gene call, TRBD1, has no DNA to confirm it. Germline assignment: CDR1 LGHNA and CDR2 YNFKEQ. This CDR3 is built from 21 residues. This CDR3 reads CASSQERGQLFLHSGANVLTF.

The chain links TRBV10-1 to TRBJ2-7; TCRdb's assignment of TRBD2 cannot be checked, as there is no DNA. The CDR3 consists of 17 residues. Germline V CDR1 and CDR2: WNHNN, SYGVQD (reference sequence). CDR3 sequence reads: CASSERLAGGPSYEQYF.

The genes are TRBV7-3 and TRBJ2-6; the TRBD1 assignment by TCRdb is unverifiable without DNA. Germline V gene lookup returns CDR1 SGHTA and CDR2 FQGTGA. This CDR3 is built from 17 residues. Here the CDR3 reads CASSLTGGRSGANVLTF. The variable domain in full, completed from reference TRBV7-3 and TRBJ2-6, reads GAGVSQTPSNKVTEKGKYVELRCDPISGHTALYWYRQSLGQGPEFLIYFQGTGAADDSGLPNDRFFAVRPEGSVSTLKIQRTERGDSAVYLCASSLTGGRSGANVLTFGAGSRLTVL.

The chain employs TRBV28 and TRBJ2-4. CDR1 is MDHEN and CDR2 is SYDVKM in the germline V gene. This CDR3 contains 14 residues. CDR3 protein: CASSLWANGDIQYF. The full variable domain, rest sourced from reference TRBV28 and TRBJ2-4, is DVKVTQSSRYLVKRTGEKVFLECVQDMDHENMFWYRQDPGLGLRLIYFSYDVKMKEKGDIPEGYSVSREKKERFSLILESASTNQTSMYLCASSLWANGDIQYFGAGTRLSVL.

The rearrangement uses TRBV29-1 and TRBJ2-4; the TCRdb D gene call, TRBD2, has no DNA to confirm it. The CDR3 loop spans 12 amino acids. Germline assignment: CDR1 SQVTM and CDR2 ANQGSEA. CDR3 loop: CSVGGRKNIQYF.

The chain couples TRBV14 to TRBJ2-3; absent DNA, TCRdb's TRBD1 call cannot be checked. CDR1 is SGHDN, CDR2 FVKESK, per germline. The CDR3 spans 16 residues. The CDR3 loop reads CASSHTLAVPVATQYF.

V usage is TRBV7-8 and J usage is TRBJ2-7; with no DNA, the TCRdb D assignment of TRBD2 cannot be verified. Germline V gene sequence: CDR1 SGHVS, CDR2 FQNEAQ. The CDR3 length is 18 residues. The CDR3 sequence: CASSLVASGGGSSYEQYF.

The chain combines TRBV28 with TRBJ2-7; TCRdb's D call, TRBD1, is unchecked because there is no DNA. Germline lookup yields CDR1 MDHEN and CDR2 SYDVKM. There are 15 residues in the CDR3. CDR3 protein: CASSLQGIGFYEQYF.

This chain's CDR3 is CASSERGPYRRETQYF. The chain employs TRBV2 and TRBJ2-5; TCRdb designates TRBD1, a call that cannot be tested without DNA. CDR1 is SNHLY and CDR2 is FYNNEI in the germline V gene. The CDR3 covers 16 residues.

The chain couples TRBV28 to TRBJ2-7; with no DNA, the TCRdb D assignment of TRBD1 cannot be verified. This CDR3 is built from 13 residues. Per germline, CDR1 MDHEN and CDR2 SYDVKM. The CDR3 here is CASGTGYGYEQYF.

This rearrangement joins TRBV28 to TRBJ2-1; checking the TCRdb D call of TRBD2 is not possible without DNA. CDR3 length: 19 amino acids. Germline assignment: CDR1 MDHEN and CDR2 SYDVKM. The CDR3 is CASSFLGTSGVGSYNEKFF.

This chain links TRBV27 with TRBJ1-6; the D gene TCRdb calls, TRBD1, cannot be checked with no DNA. The CDR3 consists of 19 residues. The germline CDR1 and CDR2 sequences are MNHEY and SMNVEV (reference sequence). This chain's CDR3 is CASSPEYPGESSYNSPLHF.